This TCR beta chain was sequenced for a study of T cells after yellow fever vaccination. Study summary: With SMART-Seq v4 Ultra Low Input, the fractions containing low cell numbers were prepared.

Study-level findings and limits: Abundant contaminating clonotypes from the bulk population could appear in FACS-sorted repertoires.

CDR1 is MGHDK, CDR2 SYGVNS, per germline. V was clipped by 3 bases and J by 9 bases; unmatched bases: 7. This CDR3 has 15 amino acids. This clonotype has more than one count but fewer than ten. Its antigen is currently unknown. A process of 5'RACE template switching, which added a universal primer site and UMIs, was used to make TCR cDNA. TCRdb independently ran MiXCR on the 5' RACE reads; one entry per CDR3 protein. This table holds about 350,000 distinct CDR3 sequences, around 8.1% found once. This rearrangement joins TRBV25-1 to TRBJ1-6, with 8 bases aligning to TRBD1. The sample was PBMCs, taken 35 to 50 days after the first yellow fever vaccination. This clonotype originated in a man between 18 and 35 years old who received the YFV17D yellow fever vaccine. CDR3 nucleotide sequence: TGTGCCAGCAGTGAGGGGGGACAGGAAACTTCACCCCTCCACTTT. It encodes CASSEGGQETSPLHF. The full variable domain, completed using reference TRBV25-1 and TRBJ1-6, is EADIYQTPRYLVIGTGKKITLECSQTMGHDKMYWYQQDPGMELHLIHYSYGVNSTEKGDLSSESTVSRIRTEHFPLTLESARPSHTSQYLCASSEGGQETSPLHFGNGTRLTVT.